The rows below give T cell receptor beta chains drawn from one sample of a study of OX40 agonist ivuxolimab in advanced cancers. Only in-frame clones appear in the TCRdb table, and some are missing; sequencing was by immunoSEQ multiplex PCR. The repertoire holds tens of thousands of clones, 85% to 90% seen once, with roughly 13% in the top ten. The sample consisted of CD4+ or CD8+ T cells sorted from blood, taken in a trial of the OX40 agonist ivuxolimab. The receptors shown here come from an adult with an advanced solid tumor such as melanoma, head and neck, liver or kidney cancer. The CDR3 runs from the conserved cysteine through the conserved F or W. Fields, in order: V gene, J gene, D gene, clone size, CDR3 DNA, CDR3 protein. A D gene is named only where the DNA matches it firmly. Clone size appears in some rows only: once, few, many, or a class for an expanded clone.

TRBV29-1	TRBJ2-3	TRBD2	NA	TGCAGCGGCTACCCCTTGACTAGCGGGAGAGCAGATACGCAGTATTTT	CSGYPLTSGRADTQYF
TRBV7-9	TRBJ2-1	NA	NA	TGTGCCAGCAGCCCCCACAGGGACCTCTACAATGAGCAGTTCTTC	CASSPHRDLYNEQFF
TRBV28	TRBJ2-7	NA	once	TGTGCCAGCAGTTTCCCGGCCGGGAAGGTCTACGAGCAGTACTTC	CASSFPAGKVYEQYF
TRBV4-1	TRBJ2-7	NA	NA	TGCGCCAGCAGCCAACGGGAGTTTTTATACGAGCAGTACTTC	CASSQREFLYEQYF
TRBV7-8	TRBJ2-1	TRBD2	NA	TGTGCCAGCAGCTTGAGGGATAGCGGGCCCTACAATGAGCAGTTCTTC	CASSLRDSGPYNEQFF
TRBV27	TRBJ2-1	NA	NA	TGTGCCAGCAGTTCCTACAGCTCCTACAATGAGCAGTTCTTC	CASSSYSSYNEQFF
TRBV7-2	TRBJ1-2	NA	NA	TGTGCCAGCAGCGGGGAACTTCAGGGGTTCTACGGTGGCTACACCTTC	CASSGELQGFYGGYTF
TRBV4-1	TRBJ2-2	TRBD1	NA	TGCGCCAGCGGGGTACAGGGGGCCGGGGAGCTGTTTTTT	CASGVQGAGELFF
TRBV4-1	TRBJ1-3	NA	few	TGCGCCAGCAGCCAAGAAGCCAGGCTGGTACTGGCTGGAAACACCATATATTTT	CASSQEARLVLAGNTIYF
TRBV30	TRBJ2-5	NA	NA	TGTGCCTGGTACGGAGGGGAAAAGGAGACCCAGTACTTC	CAWYGGEKETQYF
TRBV18	TRBJ2-7	NA	NA	TGTGCCAGCTCACCAGTCCGACAGGACTACGAGCAGTACTTC	CASSPVRQDYEQYF
TRBV5-6	TRBJ2-7	NA	NA	TGTGCCAGCAGCTTTTGGGGAACCGGCGAGCAGTACTTC	CASSFWGTGEQYF
TRBV9	TRBJ2-1	NA	NA	TGTGCCAGCAGCGTAGAGGACATATACAATGAGCAGTTCTTC	CASSVEDIYNEQFF
TRBV4-1	TRBJ2-1	TRBD2	NA	TGCGCCAGCAGCCAAGTAGCGGGAGGGCCCTACAATGAGCAGTTCTTC	CASSQVAGGPYNEQFF
TRBV4-2	TRBJ2-1	TRBD2	NA	TGTGCCAGCAGCCACACTAGCGGGACTTACAATGAGCAGTTCTTC	CASSHTSGTYNEQFF
TRBV27	TRBJ2-3	TRBD2	NA	TGTGCCAGCAGTTTATTGGCGGGAGCTAGCACAGATACGCAGTATTTT	CASSLLAGASTDTQYF
TRBV7-3	TRBJ2-7	NA	NA	TGTGCCAGCAGCTTCTGGGCAGGGGCCTCCTACGAGCAGTACTTC	CASSFWAGASYEQYF
TRBV9	TRBJ2-7	NA	NA	TGTGCCAGCAGCGTAGATGGTTCGGGTACCTACGAGCAGTACTTC	CASSVDGSGTYEQYF
TRBV6-6	TRBJ1-2	NA	NA	TGTGCCAGCAGTAGTGGACAGTTGGTCGGCTACACCTTC	CASSSGQLVGYTF
TRBV19	TRBJ2-5	TRBD1	NA	TGTGCCAGTAGTCAACACAGGGGCGGCGAGACCCAGTACTTC	CASSQHRGGETQYF
TRBV6-5	TRBJ1-1	NA	NA	TGTGCCAGCAGTTACGTGAATAGGGACACTGAAGCTTTCTTT	CASSYVNRDTEAFF
TRBV28	TRBJ2-7	TRBD1	NA	TGTGCCAGCAGTTTATGGGGAACAGGGGACGCGACCTACGAGCAGTACTTC	CASSLWGTGDATYEQYF
TRBV28	TRBJ2-7	NA	NA	TGTGCCAGCAGTTTTATCGGCGCTGCCTACAAGCAGTACTTC	CASSFIGAAYKQYF
TRBV7-9	TRBJ1-2	NA	NA	TGTGCCAGCGGCAACCCCGGGACAAGTAACTATGGCTACACCTTC	CASGNPGTSNYGYTF
TRBV19	TRBJ1-1	TRBD1	NA	TGTGCCAGTAGTATAGTCGGTTGGACAGGGGAAGAAGCTTTCTTT	CASSIVGWTGEEAFF
TRBV7-6	TRBJ1-1	NA	NA	TGTGCCAGCAGCTTAGCGCCGGAGGTGAACACTGAAGCTTTCTTT	CASSLAPEVNTEAFF
TRBV28	TRBJ1-2	NA	NA	TGTGCCAGCAGTGAGGGACCGAGCGGCTATGGCTACACCTTC	CASSEGPSGYGYTF
TRBV5-6	TRBJ1-4	NA	NA	TGTGCCAGCAGCTTGTCTCTAGGTGATGAAAAACTGTTTTTT	CASSLSLGDEKLFF
TRBV2	TRBJ1-6	NA	NA	TGTGCCAGCAGAGAACAAGGGCCCTATAATTCACCCCTCCACTTT	CASREQGPYNSPLHF
TRBV7-9	TRBJ2-3	TRBD2	few	TGTGCCAGCAGCCCAGAAGGGACTAGCGGGAGGGTAGATACGCAGTATTTT	CASSPEGTSGRVDTQYF
TRBV27	TRBJ1-2	NA	NA	TGTGCCAGCAGTTTGTTCAGGGGAGCTAACTATGGCTACACCTTC	CASSLFRGANYGYTF
TRBV19	TRBJ2-1	TRBD1	NA	TGTGCCAGTAAGCAGGGGGCGTACAATGAGCAGTTCTTC	CASKQGAYNEQFF
TRBV6-1	TRBJ2-7	NA	NA	TGTGCCAGCAGTGAATACAACTACGAGCAGTACTTC	CASSEYNYEQYF
TRBV7-9	TRBJ2-1	NA	NA	TGTGCCAGCAGGCTTGGGGGCAATGAGCAGTTCTTC	CASRLGGNEQFF
TRBV7-9	TRBJ2-7	NA	NA	TGTGCCAGCAGCCAGAGGTTCGGGGAGCAGTACTTC	CASSQRFGEQYF
TRBV4-1	TRBJ2-7	TRBD1	NA	TGCGCCAGCGGGGACAGAGATTACGAGCAGTACTTC	CASGDRDYEQYF
TRBV2	TRBJ1-1	NA	NA	TGTGCCAGCCCCCCTCGACAGGCGAACACTGAAGCTTTCTTT	CASPPRQANTEAFF
TRBV28	TRBJ1-2	NA	NA	TGTGCCAGCAGTTTATTCGACAGGCTAGGTGGCTACACCTTC	CASSLFDRLGGYTF
TRBV15	TRBJ2-7	TRBD1	NA	TGTGCCACCAACGCCGGGACAGCCTACGAGCAGTACTTC	CATNAGTAYEQYF
TRBV11-2	TRBJ1-1	NA	once	TGTGCCAGCAGCCCCTGGGGGCGTGAAGCTTTCTTT	CASSPWGREAFF
TRBV15	TRBJ1-4	TRBD1	NA	TGTGCCACCAGCAGGGACCGGGACAGGGGGCATTGGGGTGAAAAACTGTTTTTT	CATSRDRDRGHWGEKLFF
TRBV6-5	TRBJ2-6	NA	NA	TGTGCCAGCAGTTATGGTTCTGGGGCCAACGTCCTGACTTTC	CASSYGSGANVLTF
TRBV11-2	TRBJ2-7	NA	once	TGTGCCAGCAGCTCCCTCTTGACCTACGAGCAGTACTTC	CASSSLLTYEQYF
TRBV13	TRBJ2-3	NA	NA	TGTGCCAGCAGTTTCCGAGCAGATACGCAGTATTTT	CASSFRADTQYF
TRBV4-1	TRBJ2-7	NA	NA	TGCGCCAGCAGCCAAGAGAGGGGATACGAGCAGTACTTC	CASSQERGYEQYF
TRBV5-4	TRBJ1-2	TRBD1	NA	TGTGCCAGCAGCTTGGAGTATACCGACAGGGCTGACTATGGCTACACCTTC	CASSLEYTDRADYGYTF